The source of this TCR beta chain is a study of blood T cell repertoires in COVID-19 (dated by TCRdb to the early 2020s). Notes on the research overall: Collaborator samples came from the United States, Italy and Spain and covered acute and convalescent phases of COVID-19. The material from the prospective study consisted of cDNA or gDNA derived from T cells, B-cell-depleted T cells, or PBMCs. Deeply sampled blood TCRbeta repertoires from subjects exposed to, actively infected with, or recovered from COVID-19 were included in the dataset. A freely available public database, intended as a resource for researchers studying the immune response to SARS-CoV-2, is where the repertoires were released. Samples were obtained from the ongoing ImmuneRACE study (first 160 participants) and from about 1,300 subjects provided by 6 global collaborators. Nearly every sample came with metadata listing a de-identified subject ID, COVID-19 status, age in years and sex. HLA class I and class II types, where available, came from metadata supplied by the sample provider rather than from assay-based typing. Here is what the overall study found, with its caveats: The quantity of clinical and demographic metadata differed by source and by participant and was supplied without curation.

The immunoSEQ Assay, a bias-controlled multiplex PCR, was used to amplify TCRbeta CDR3 regions from genomic DNA. The paper's data handling went like this. Nucleated cell counts per sample were estimated from amplification of reference gene primers within the assay. Sequence reads were collapsed and filtered to measure the absolute abundance of every unique TCRbeta CDR3 rearrangement. Productive Simpson clonality was computed per sample as the square root of Simpson's diversity index over productive rearrangements. The table was pulled from immuneACCESS by TCRdb, which kept in-frame rearrangements only. Such tables lose some clones; where checked, under half of the loss comes from unresolved V genes, and the rest has no known cause. V, J and clone size are those of that table, while D and trimming were read from the DNA. This sample is represented by about 200,000 clones; around 85% of them were singletons. Approximately 8% of the sample is taken by the ten largest.

Each collaborating institution followed its own protocols to collect whole blood in K2EDTA tubes. For TCRbeta analysis, collaborator samples were shipped as frozen whole blood, as isolated PBMCs, or as DNA extracted from either sample type. V loses 2 bases of germline sequence and J loses 8 bases, and the interval between the two ends is 16 bases. The CDR3, cysteine through phenylalanine, is 14 amino acids long. Of the read, only the CDR3 DNA is kept; its 42 bases are in frame from base 1. From the germline V gene (reference sequence), CDR1 is SGHNT and CDR2 is YYREEE. Comment on this clone: The antigen this receptor binds is unknown. The sample holds no much larger clone one base away, and base qualities are not on file.

Material for sequencing was peripheral blood. Rearrangement joined TRBV5-4 to TRBJ1-1, with no confident D gene call. The origin of this receptor is a woman aged 80 or over with acute or convalescent COVID-19. The bases read TGTGCCAGCAGCTTCAGCGGATCAAAATCGGAAGCTTTCTTT. Translated, this gives CASSFSGSKSEAFF.